The T cell receptor (beta chain) described here comes from a study of post-analysis software for immune sequencing data (dated by TCRdb to about 2015). A note on the overall study: Disease courses on record covered relapsing-remitting, secondary progressive and progressive-relapsing multiple sclerosis, though some patients had no subtype annotation. The patient repertoires were compared against more than 10 previously published healthy control repertoires obtained from donors aged about 6 to 26 years. A subset of samples was prepared in parallel using single-end sample barcoding, then pooled and co-amplified after Illumina adapter ligation. Paper-wide results and their limitations: Strong co-clustering of samples prepared in the same batch was shown by direct clustering with F measure, prompting a batch-effect correction. Patients showed significantly higher frequencies than controls for roughly 5 TRBV segments, among them TRBV5-6, TRBV5-1 and TRBV20-1. Significantly lower normalized Chao1 diversity was found in multiple sclerosis patients than in controls, suggesting substantial peripheral T-cell clonal expansion. The multiple sclerosis patient group was slightly younger than the control group.

The method was PCR. Sequencer: Illumina HiSeq 2500. To reduce PCR and sequencing biases, unique molecular identifiers were built into the TCR beta cDNA libraries. Roughly 500,000 cDNA molecules were obtained for every 1 to 10 million input T cells, so each molecule roughly corresponded to one T cell. The patient libraries were prepared and sequenced with the same protocol used for the earlier healthy control dataset. Samples belonging to the same batch were prepared together, multiplexed and sequenced on a shared HiSeq lane. As for how the authors treated the data: MIGEC handled the raw barcoded reads, throwing out single-read molecular identifier groups before consensus assembly and CDR3 extraction. VDJtools was used for post-analysis of the clonotype tables, with diversity normalized by down-sampling every dataset to the smallest sample size. In repertoire overlap clustering, CDR3 amino acid sequences, but not nucleotide sequences, were matched to correct batch-related cross-sample contamination. TCRdb's own reprocessing of the public reads used fastp at Q25 and MiXCR and kept productive beta chains. Rows are unified per CDR3 protein, each entry keeping the most common DNA and genes. The V and J calls reflect TCRdb's pipeline rather than the authors' work. The sample table holds 250,000 to 300,000 distinct CDR3 sequences, of which less than 40% were seen once. Of the sample, around 5.2% falls within the top ten clones.

This clonotype was seen at least ten times. Which antigen it targets is not known. The record has no base qualities; no much larger clone is one base away. To demonstrate the VDJtools post-analysis software, the study profiled TCR beta repertoires from the peripheral blood of about 13 young patients with multiple sclerosis. The multiple sclerosis patients were children and adolescents between roughly 6 and 16 years of age. CDR1 and CDR2, looked up from the germline V gene (reference sequence), are LNHDA and SQIVND. Cut back by 1 base and 0 bases, the V and J ends lie 10 bases apart. Including the terminal cysteine and phenylalanine, the CDR3 comprises 16 residues. The sequence is cut down to CDR3 DNA, 48 bases in frame from base 1.

The chain is encoded by TRBV19 joined to TRBJ2-1, with the D gene too uncertain to name. This receptor was identified in a girl aged 10-17 years with multiple sclerosis. The sample comprised blood. The encoded CDR3 is CASSIAGSSSYNEQFF. The nucleotides read TGTGCCAGTAGTATAGCGGGCTCAAGCTCCTACAATGAGCAGTTCTTC.